A selection of T cell receptor beta chains follows, all from one sample in a study of T cells in Graves' hyperthyroidism and ophthalmopathy. TCRdb re-analysed the multiplex PCR reads in MiXCR, keeping a single row per CDR3 protein. The repertoire holds approximately 640,000 distinct CDR3 sequences, with around 16% as singletons. Material for sequencing was blood. These receptors all come from a man aged 50 to 60 with Graves' hyperthyroidism. Each CDR3 is given with its conserved first and last residue. D genes are given only for firm matches. Not every row has a clone size; where given, it reads once, few, many or a size class.

many TRBD1 TRBJ1-2 TRBV6-5 CASSYPGTGEGYTF TGTGCCAGCAGTTACCCCGGGACAGGGGAGGGCTACACCTTC
many - TRBJ1-2 TRBV12-5 CASGPAWEGGYTF TGTGCTAGTGGCCCGGCCTGGGAGGGTGGCTACACCTTC
- - TRBJ1-2 TRBV3-1 CASSQPEGRSYGYTF TGTGCCAGCAGCCAACCTGAGGGCCGAAGCTATGGCTACACCTTC
many - TRBJ1-1 TRBV12-3/TRBV12-4 CASSFAPGTEAFF TGTGCCAGCAGTTTTGCCCCCGGCACTGAAGCTTTCTTT
many - TRBJ1-1 TRBV10-3 CAISEGRGTEAFF TGTGCCATCAGTGAGGGCAGGGGCACTGAAGCTTTCTTT
few TRBD2 TRBJ2-7 TRBV29-1 CSGGDYNYEQYF TGCAGCGGTGGGGACTACAACTACGAGCAGTACTTC
few - TRBJ1-4 TRBV19 CASSIARTGEKLFF TGTGCCAGTAGTATTGCCCGGACTGGGGAAAAACTGTTTTTT
few - TRBJ1-6 TRBV5-1 CASSLDARVASPLHF TGCGCCAGCAGCTTGGATGCCAGGGTAGCCTCACCCCTCCACTTT
many TRBD1 TRBJ1-1 TRBV10-3 CATYDREVNTEAFF TGTGCCACCTATGACAGGGAGGTTAACACTGAAGCTTTCTTT
many TRBD1 TRBJ1-2 TRBV30 CAWRTGGYGYTF TGTGCCTGGAGGACAGGGGGCTATGGCTACACCTTC
- TRBD2 TRBJ2-2 TRBV10-2 CASSESGLAGVSGELFF TGCGCCAGCAGTGAGTCTGGTCTAGCGGGAGTTTCAGGGGAGCTGTTTTTT
- - TRBJ2-2 TRBV19 CASSTLEGRDTGELFF TGTGCCAGTAGTACGTTGGAGGGTAGGGACACCGGGGAGCTGTTTTTT
few - TRBJ2-1 TRBV7-2 CASSLGWGGHNEQFF TGTGCCAGCAGCCTGGGGTGGGGGGGCCACAATGAGCAGTTCTTC
many TRBD1 TRBJ1-2 TRBV12-3/TRBV12-4 CASRGTGGSYGYTF TGTGCCAGCAGAGGGACAGGGGGCTCCTATGGCTACACCTTC
- TRBD1 TRBJ1-2 TRBV7-2 CASSVRDRAYGYTF TGTGCCAGCAGCGTACGGGACAGAGCCTATGGCTACACCTTC
many - TRBJ1-2 TRBV6-1 CASSVAATENYGYTF TGTGCCAGCAGTGTAGCGGCTACAGAGAACTATGGCTACACCTTC
few - TRBJ2-5 TRBV19 CASSSSGAIAETQYF TGTGCCAGTAGTAGTAGCGGTGCGATCGCAGAGACCCAGTACTTC
many TRBD2 TRBJ2-1 TRBV15 CATSRDLAGTYNEQFF TGTGCCACCAGCAGAGATTTAGCGGGAACCTACAATGAGCAGTTCTTC
many TRBD1 TRBJ1-5 TRBV30 CAWSGQGNQPQHF TGTGCCTGGAGTGGACAGGGGAATCAGCCCCAGCATTTT
many - TRBJ1-1 TRBV12-3/TRBV12-4 CASSVRVSVLMNTEAFF TGTGCCAGCAGTGTCCGTGTGAGCGTTCTCATGAACACTGAAGCTTTCTTT
many - TRBJ1-2 TRBV11-2 CASSLDLGRGYTF TGTGCCAGCAGCTTAGATCTGGGTCGCGGCTACACCTTC
many - TRBJ2-5 TRBV6-2/TRBV6-3 CASSLLGLQETQYF TGTGCCAGCAGCCTTCTAGGCCTCCAAGAGACCCAGTACTTC
many TRBD2 TRBJ2-3 TRBV6-1 CASSHRTSGRNTDTQYF TGTGCCAGCAGCCATAGGACTAGCGGGAGGAACACAGATACGCAGTATTTT
few - TRBJ2-5 TRBV4-1 CASSRSYQRETQYF TGCGCCAGCAGCCGATCATACCAGAGGGAGACCCAGTACTTC
many TRBD2 TRBJ2-5 TRBV28 CASTKGLALFGTQYF TGTGCCAGCACCAAGGGACTAGCATTATTTGGGACCCAGTACTTC
many - TRBJ2-7 TRBV5-1 CASSLADSFEQYF TGCGCCAGCAGCTTGGCCGACAGCTTCGAGCAGTACTTC
many TRBD2 TRBJ2-7 TRBV7-2 CASSQISGSSYEQYF TGTGCCAGCAGCCAAATAAGCGGGAGCTCCTACGAGCAGTACTTC
few TRBD2 TRBJ2-1 TRBV10-1 CASMGLAGGNEQFF TGCGCCAGCATGGGACTAGCGGGAGGGAATGAGCAGTTCTTC
- - TRBJ2-3 TRBV30 CAWNMRGITDTQYF TGTGCCTGGAATATGAGGGGGATCACAGATACGCAGTATTTT
many TRBD2 TRBJ2-5 TRBV12-3/TRBV12-4 CASSRTGTSGAHVTQYF TGTGCCAGCAGTCGCACCGGGACTAGCGGGGCCCATGTGACCCAGTACTTC
- - TRBJ2-1 TRBV7-9 CASSPYGPRTSEQFF TGCGCCAGCAGCCCCTATGGGCCCCGGACGTCTGAGCAGTTCTTC
- - TRBJ1-1 TRBV18 CASSQSGFGTEAFF TGTGCCAGCTCTCAAAGCGGTTTTGGCACTGAAGCTTTCTTT
many TRBD1 TRBJ2-1 TRBV7-6 CASSLAPGQSYNEQFF TGTGCCAGCAGCTTAGCTCCGGGACAGAGCTACAATGAGCAGTTCTTC